This TCR beta chain originates from a study of T-cell memory formation after mild COVID-19. Study-level results: Proof of SARS-CoV-2 specificity was absent for the second-wave clones that crested on day 37. Later expanders leaned CD4+, whereas day 15 to 85 contracting clones were balanced CD4/CD8.

Sample barcodes and UMIs were carried by the TCR alpha and TCR beta cDNA libraries that 5'RACE generated with constant-segment primers. TCRdb ran MiXCR on the 5' RACE reads and lists one entry per CDR3 protein. The repertoire holds 150,000 to 200,000 distinct CDR3 sequences, with roughly 31% as singletons. The CDR3 contains 15 residues. V was pared by 5 bases and J by 2 bases, with 15 bases between. Germline V gene data show CDR1 as MDHEN and CDR2 as SYDVKM. For this clonotype: The antigen remains undetermined.

The specimen was PBMCs or a T cell subset sorted from them (not recorded which). The receptor was derived from an adult woman who had mild COVID-19 (a few samples of this study predate the infection). Cell type and time point are not known. This sequence joins TRBV28 and TRBJ2-5, with D possibly being TRBD2 (6 bases). The CDR3: CASSPPGVRQETQYF. CDR3 DNA sequence: TGTGCCAGCAGTCCCCCGGGAGTCCGGCAAGAGACCCAGTACTTC.